This T cell receptor (beta chain) appears in the sequencing data of a study of T cells in localized non-small cell lung cancer. Assay: immunoSEQ multiplex PCR; the TCRdb copy retains only in-frame clones and omits some. The sample shows about 77,000 clones, approximately 90% of them seen only once. Study-level results: Adjacent lung had a median around 60 of the 100 largest tumor clones.

Comment on this clone: No antigen is known for it.

The CDR3 runs to 13 residues. V dropped 7 bases and J dropped 2 bases, with 9 bases sitting between them. Germline V CDR1 and CDR2: ENHRY, SYGVKD. The chain is built from TRBV10-3 and TRBJ1-3; D gene ambiguous. The TCR was taken from a woman aged 35 to 70 with stage I squamous cell lung carcinoma. The source was peripheral blood, collected before any cancer treatment. This chain's CDR3 is CAIKNGTGNTIYF. CDR3 nucleotide sequence: TGTGCCATCAAGAACGGGACTGGAAACACCATATATTTT.